A selection of T cell receptor beta chains follows, all from one sample in a study of post-analysis software for immune sequencing data. TCRdb re-derived calls from the PCR reads in MiXCR, one entry per CDR3 protein. The sample yields roughly 540,000 distinct CDR3 sequences, around a third seen once. The sequencing input was blood. All receptors come from a girl younger than 18 with multiple sclerosis. Each CDR3 is given without its conserved first and last residue. Fields, in order: V gene, D gene, CDR3 protein. D genes are given only for firm matches.

v_call: TRBV11-2
d_call: NA
cdr3_aa: ASSLDSVRAAF

v_call: TRBV20-1
d_call: TRBD1
cdr3_aa: SARDPGTGRILYNSPLH

v_call: TRBV7-9
d_call: NA
cdr3_aa: ASGAAVYEQY

v_call: TRBV9
d_call: NA
cdr3_aa: ASSPTALDYEQY

v_call: TRBV10-3
d_call: TRBD1
cdr3_aa: AIRGTDLTDTQY

v_call: TRBV12-3/TRBV12-4
d_call: NA
cdr3_aa: VSSFGGPINQPQH

v_call: TRBV12-3/TRBV12-4
d_call: NA
cdr3_aa: VSSPVNSYEQY

v_call: TRBV5-1
d_call: NA
cdr3_aa: ASSLDGRAQDGYT

v_call: TRBV28
d_call: TRBD1
cdr3_aa: ASSLSGQGGQTQY

v_call: TRBV6-5
d_call: TRBD1
cdr3_aa: ASSQGAGSRGYT

v_call: TRBV10-3
d_call: TRBD1
cdr3_aa: AISDPSRTGTYEQY

v_call: TRBV12-3/TRBV12-4
d_call: NA
cdr3_aa: ASSLGSSGANVLT

v_call: TRBV9
d_call: NA
cdr3_aa: ASSVAQGSYNEQF

v_call: TRBV3-1
d_call: TRBD1
cdr3_aa: ASSQVSDRGLREKLF

v_call: TRBV11-2
d_call: NA
cdr3_aa: ASSFIYNEQF

v_call: TRBV20-1
d_call: NA
cdr3_aa: SATRGIGTDTQY

v_call: TRBV15
d_call: TRBD1
cdr3_aa: ATSRDLDRASNQPQH

v_call: TRBV7-2
d_call: TRBD2
cdr3_aa: ASSFASGGATYQETQY

v_call: TRBV15
d_call: NA
cdr3_aa: ATAAERETQY

v_call: TRBV20-1
d_call: NA
cdr3_aa: SARWEQSTDTQY

v_call: TRBV7-9
d_call: NA
cdr3_aa: ASSLAVGQPQH

v_call: TRBV2
d_call: NA
cdr3_aa: ASSLDRQSQH

v_call: TRBV11-1
d_call: TRBD2
cdr3_aa: ATASLPGGPHEQF

v_call: TRBV9
d_call: NA
cdr3_aa: ASSVAGVNTEAF

v_call: TRBV4-1
d_call: TRBD1
cdr3_aa: ASSQADRGRVYT

v_call: TRBV5-1
d_call: TRBD1
cdr3_aa: ASSLGGTGSHEQY

v_call: TRBV6-5
d_call: TRBD2
cdr3_aa: ASSYSWGTSGTDTQY

v_call: TRBV15
d_call: NA
cdr3_aa: ATSRDQGGDEAF

v_call: TRBV20-1
d_call: TRBD2
cdr3_aa: SAPPSGSSYEQY

v_call: TRBV5-1
d_call: TRBD1
cdr3_aa: ASSSGTGDLFNEKLF

v_call: TRBV3-1
d_call: NA
cdr3_aa: ASGTGSSEKLF